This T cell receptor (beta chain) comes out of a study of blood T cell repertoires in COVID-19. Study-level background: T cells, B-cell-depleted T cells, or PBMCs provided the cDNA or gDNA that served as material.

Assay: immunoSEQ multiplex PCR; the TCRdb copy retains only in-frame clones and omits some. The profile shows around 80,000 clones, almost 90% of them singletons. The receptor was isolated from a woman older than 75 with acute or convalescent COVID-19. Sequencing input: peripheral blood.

The DNA of the CDR3 is TGTGCCAGCTCACCAACAACAGGGGGGGAAAATCAGCCCCAGCATTTT. It codes for CASSPTTGGENQPQHF. The J gene is TRBJ1-5, the V gene TRBV18; 8 bases fit TRBD1. There are 16 residues in the CDR3. V lost 2 bases and J lost 4; bases outside the gene matches: 7. The germline CDR1 and CDR2 sequences are KGHSH and LQKENI.